The TCR beta chain described here comes from a study of shared clonotypes between healthy human individuals. Study-level background: The plates for each donor numbered three CD4 naive, three CD4 memory, two CD8 naive and one CD8 memory.

Concerning this clone itself: Antigen unknown.

This CDR3 spans 12 amino acids. Trimming took 3 bases from V and 2 from J, leaving 8 bases between them. From germline, CDR1 is GTSNPN and CDR2 SVGIG (reference sequence). Method: immunoSEQ multiplex PCR; TCRdb's copy keeps in-frame clones and lacks some. The table shows around 600,000 clones, with 95% to 98% occurring only once. Whole-study results and caveats: For naive CD4 cells, roughly 4.8% of clonotypes were shared across a handful of donors.

CD45RO negativity and positive selection for CCR7 defined naive CD8 cells, a population that excluded terminally differentiated effector memory CD45RA+ cells. The sample consisted of naive CD8+ T cells sorted from blood. This TCR derives from a man aged 30 to 39 in good health. The genes are TRBV30 and TRBJ2-7, with D uncertain. The CDR3 DNA follows: TGTGCCTGGAGCTTTCAAACCTACGAGCAGTACTTC. It translates to CAWSFQTYEQYF.